The entry below describes one T cell receptor beta chain. Antigen unknown. This specimen comes from a study of cytomegalovirus exposure and HLA in healthy donors. Amplification used 60 Vbeta primers and 13 Jbeta primers. Profiled with immunoSEQ multiplex PCR; TCRdb holds only in-frame clones, not every one. The top ten hold roughly 10% of the sample, which has under 200,000 clones, approximately 80% seen once. Study outcomes and limitations: Across all donors, roughly uniform sequencing depth was an assumption of the presence/absence analyses. Sequencing probably produced one cluster of sequence variants that were highly shared. A previous analysis found most TCR beta V segments productive roughly 87% or roughly 30% of the time. Association of a missense DCLRE1C variant with TCR beta V- and J-gene trimming was reported in a later analysis.

The TCR comes from a man aged 18 to 29 in good health and CMV-seropositive. Sequenced material: PBMCs.

The CDR3 here is CASSRGTGSNQPQHF. In nucleotides, the CDR3 is TGTGCCAGCAGCCGCGGGACAGGGAGCAATCAGCCCCAGCATTTT. The chain joins TRBV5-4 to TRBJ1-5; 9 nucleotides align to TRBD1. V shed 4 bases, J shed 1 base, and the junction held 3 bases outside the gene matches. The CDR3 has 15 amino acids. Germline loops: CDR1 SGHNT, CDR2 YYREEE (reference sequence).